These T cell receptor beta chains were read from a single sample in a study of neurological immune-mediated disorders. TCRdb called the 5' RACE reads again in MiXCR, with one record for every CDR3 protein. The sample lists 60,000 to 85,000 distinct CDR3 sequences, 4.5% to 6% occurring once. Sample: PBMCs. These receptors were taken from a woman in her 70s with multiple sclerosis. The CDR3 runs from the conserved cysteine through the conserved F or W. D genes are given only for firm matches.

d_call,cdr3_length,v_call,cdr3_aa
-,13,TRBV7-2,CASSLRTANIQYF
TRBD1,15,TRBV5-1,CASSLGQGVSGTQYF
TRBD1,14,TRBV7-2,CASSPGQKYNEQFF
TRBD2,16,TRBV7-2,CASSQSGRAGGDTQYF
TRBD2,12,TRBV6-2/TRBV6-3,CASSSPQGTRLF
TRBD1,20,TRBV6-2/TRBV6-3,CASTNDPHSPGGIGNQPQHF
-,15,TRBV4-1,CASSHRDDVIAEAFF
TRBD1,14,TRBV29-1,CSVRQGENTGELFF
TRBD2,14,TRBV20-1,CSAHTSGSNNEQFF
TRBD1,17,TRBV28,CASKNPTGGPVNSPLHF
TRBD2,18,TRBV7-8,CASSSGGLAGPPYNEQFF
-,15,TRBV5-5,CASSWVGGTAYEQYF
-,18,TRBV7-2,CASSLVVGQGTRNQPQHF
TRBD2,18,TRBV20-1,CSARASWASGGNTGELFF
-,16,TRBV29-1,CSVEDYPGSGANVLTF
-,15,TRBV9,CASSVGAGVLGEQYF
TRBD2,17,TRBV7-2,CAIQARSQRGTYNEQFF
-,15,TRBV15,CATSRVLGGYNEQFF
-,15,TRBV7-2,CASRGRTATNEKLFF
-,13,TRBV7-3,CASSSGSGNEQFF
-,15,TRBV7-8,CASSSRQQPYNEQFF
-,12,TRBV29-1,CSVQKNTGELFF
TRBD1,14,TRBV12-3/TRBV12-4,CASSLWTGKETQYF
-,13,TRBV7-9,CASSSGHPGGYTF
TRBD1,16,TRBV10-3,CATGTGLSKKEETQYF
TRBD2,14,TRBV20-1,CSAPLREGFYEQYF
TRBD1,13,TRBV28,CASSYGTVEGSTF
TRBD1,13,TRBV20-1,CSARGRFTDTQYF
TRBD2,16,TRBV20-1,CSARDPGLANYNEQFF
TRBD2,15,TRBV7-9,CASSPEGLAGSEQFF
-,15,TRBV7-2,CASSSDPSRTYEQYF
TRBD2,15,TRBV7-6,CASSLGGLAGGEQFF
-,15,TRBV5-1,CASSLVNDGYNEQFF
-,14,TRBV27,CASRPGGANEKLFF
-,12,TRBV29-1,CSVAGTTYEQYF
-,19,TRBV4-1,CASSLGGPMRAINTGELFF
-,14,TRBV24-1,CATSDFMPESEQFF
TRBD1,18,TRBV5-1,CASSLVLLPGTGSTEQYF
-,16,TRBV5-1,CASSLSSGLNTYEQYF
TRBD1,14,TRBV5-1,CASSLQGFQETQYF
-,15,TRBV7-8,CASSFFYGSYNEQFF
-,16,TRBV5-1,CASSLGDREDTGELFF
TRBD1,15,TRBV3-1,CESRHRDSPYNEQFF
-,13,TRBV7-9,CASSLSKVTEAFF
TRBD2,15,TRBV28,CASSLDRLAADTQYF
-,17,TRBV4-1,CASSQAAVTSGDNEQFF
TRBD2,15,TRBV20-1,CSASEAGGGTGELFF
-,15,TRBV5-5,CASTPLTGRHNEQFF
TRBD2,15,TRBV12-3/TRBV12-4,CASSLSGGRAETQYF
-,13,TRBV20-1,CSAPEKSYNEQFF
-,13,TRBV6-2/TRBV6-3,CASSDPPGSEAFF
-,13,TRBV29-1,CSTTGSTNTEAFF
-,15,TRBV20-1,CSARGGRGNDQPQHF